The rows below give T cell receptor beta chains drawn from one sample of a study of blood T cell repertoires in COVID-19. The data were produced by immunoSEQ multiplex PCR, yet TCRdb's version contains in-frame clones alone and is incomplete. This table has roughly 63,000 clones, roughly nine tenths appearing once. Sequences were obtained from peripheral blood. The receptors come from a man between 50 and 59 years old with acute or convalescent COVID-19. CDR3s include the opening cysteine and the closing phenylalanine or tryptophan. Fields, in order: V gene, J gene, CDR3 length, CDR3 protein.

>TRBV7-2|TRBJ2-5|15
CASSLRTDYQETQYF
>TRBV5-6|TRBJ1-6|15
CASRMGSLGNSPLHF
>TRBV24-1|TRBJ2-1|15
CATEPTSGSIDEQFF
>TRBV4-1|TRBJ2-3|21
CASMGLAAGTSGRVGADTQYF
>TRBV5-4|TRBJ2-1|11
CASRSGPEQFF
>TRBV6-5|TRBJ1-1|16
CASSYSTGRIGAEAFF
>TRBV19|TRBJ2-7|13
CASSTGQGYEQYF
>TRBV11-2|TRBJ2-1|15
CASSLGLAGGNEQFF
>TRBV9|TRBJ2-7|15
CASSVSAGISYEQYF
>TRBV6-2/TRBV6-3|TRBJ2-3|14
CASSYSTTVAPQYF
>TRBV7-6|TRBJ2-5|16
CASSPRAGQVAGTQYF
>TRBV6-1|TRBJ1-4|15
CASSEAWTENEKLFF
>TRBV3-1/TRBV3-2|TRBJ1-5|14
CASSQDRFGQPQHF
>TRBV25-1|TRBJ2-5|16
CASRPSGGGPGETQYF
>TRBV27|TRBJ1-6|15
CASSLWTGLDSPLHF
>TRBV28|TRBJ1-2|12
CASTGTGYGYTF
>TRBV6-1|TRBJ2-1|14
CASSETSWSLGKFF
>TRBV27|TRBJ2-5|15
CASSFAGPTWGTQYF
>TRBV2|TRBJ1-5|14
CASSEAYENQPQHF
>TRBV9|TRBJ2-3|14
CASSVGVEGDTQYF
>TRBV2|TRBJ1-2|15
CASSAEGQGATGYTF
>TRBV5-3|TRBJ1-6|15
CARSGTGHYNSPLHF
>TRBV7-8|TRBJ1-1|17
CASSLEDPGSITSEAFF
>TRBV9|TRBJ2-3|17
CASSVAGGAGDADTQYF